This TCR beta chain was identified in a study of T cell changes during pregnancy in multiple sclerosis. Clones were sequenced by immunoSEQ multiplex PCR, and TCRdb holds only the in-frame ones, with some missing. In the table there are around 34,000 clones, about 95% of which are singletons. The CDR3 covers 14 residues. V was clipped by 2 bases and J by 3 bases, with 12 bases between them. Germline assignment: CDR1 SGHRS and CDR2 YFSETQ. The chain employs TRBV5-1 and TRBJ2-7, with D uncertain. Sequenced material: CD4+ T cells from peripheral blood mononuclear cells, taken in the second trimester of pregnancy. The receptor comes from a female donor with multiple sclerosis, enrolled in a pregnancy study. The CDR3 here is CASSLTPPGYEQYF. CDR3 DNA: TGCGCCAGCAGCTTAACCCCCCCAGGCTACGAGCAGTACTTC.